These T cell receptor beta chains were read from a single sample in a study of cytomegalovirus exposure and HLA in healthy donors. Here immunoSEQ multiplex PCR was the method, and the copy in TCRdb shows in-frame clones only, minus some. The sample lists almost 200,000 clones; roughly 77% were seen once. Source material: PBMCs. These receptors were obtained from a male donor in good health and CMV-seropositive. CDR3s include the opening cysteine and the closing phenylalanine or tryptophan. The D gene is left open where the match is weak. A row's size may be missing; if present it is once, few, many or a size class.

j_gene	d_gene	abundance	v_gene	CDR3aa	CDR3nt
TRBJ2-5	.	few	TRBV4-2	CASSRTTGRQETQYF	TGTGCCAGCAGCCGTACGACAGGACGTCAAGAGACCCAGTACTTC
TRBJ2-7	.	.	TRBV7-9	CASSLPPGGHYEQYF	TGTGCCAGCAGCTTACCGCCCGGGGGGCACTACGAGCAGTACTTC
TRBJ1-1	TRBD1	.	TRBV2	CASGGTGRDTEAFF	TGTGCCAGCGGAGGGACAGGTAGGGACACTGAAGCTTTCTTT
TRBJ2-1	.	.	TRBV4-2	CASSQESVHEQFF	TGTGCCAGCAGCCAAGAATCCGTTCATGAGCAGTTCTTC
TRBJ2-2	.	.	TRBV5-1	CASSPTGNTGELFF	TGCGCCAGCAGCCCGACAGGGAACACCGGGGAGCTGTTTTTT
TRBJ2-7	TRBD2	.	TRBV7-9	CASSRNALAGEQYF	TGTGCCAGCAGCCGAAATGCCCTAGCGGGAGAGCAGTACTTC
TRBJ2-3	.	.	TRBV11-1	CASSLAAGQRRTDTQYF	TGTGCCAGCAGCTTAGCAGCCGGACAGCGACGCACAGATACGCAGTATTTT
TRBJ1-2	TRBD1	.	TRBV5-1	CASSLEAGGPVWGYTF	TGCGCCAGCAGCTTGGAAGCAGGGGGCCCCGTATGGGGCTACACCTTC
TRBJ2-7	.	.	TRBV27	CASSSAGPLGEQYF	TGTGCCAGCAGTTCGGCAGGGCCCCTTGGGGAGCAGTACTTC
TRBJ1-2	TRBD1	.	TRBV2	CASSATGDPSGYTF	TGTGCCAGCAGCGCGACAGGGGACCCCTCGGGCTACACCTTC
TRBJ1-1	.	.	TRBV19	CASSRTDLNTEAFF	TGTGCCAGTAGTCGGACAGACCTGAACACTGAAGCTTTCTTT
TRBJ1-3	TRBD1	.	TRBV13	CASSQGETSRNF	TGTGCCAGCAGCCAGGGGGAGACCTCCCGAAATTTT
TRBJ2-2	.	.	TRBV30	CAWNVAATGELFF	TGTGCCTGGAATGTGGCCGCTACCGGGGAGCTGTTTTTT
TRBJ2-7	.	.	TRBV7-2	CASSLVSFHEQYF	TGTGCCAGCAGCTTAGTTAGCTTCCACGAGCAGTACTTC